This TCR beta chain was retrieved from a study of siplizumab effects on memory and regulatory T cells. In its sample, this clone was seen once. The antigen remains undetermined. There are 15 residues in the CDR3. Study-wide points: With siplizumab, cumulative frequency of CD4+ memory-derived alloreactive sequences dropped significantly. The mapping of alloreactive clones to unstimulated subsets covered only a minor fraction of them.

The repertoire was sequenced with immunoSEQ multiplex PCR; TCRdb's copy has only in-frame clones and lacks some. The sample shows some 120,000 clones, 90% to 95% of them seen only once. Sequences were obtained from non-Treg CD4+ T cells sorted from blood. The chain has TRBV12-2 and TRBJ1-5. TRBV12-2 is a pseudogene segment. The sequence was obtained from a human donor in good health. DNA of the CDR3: TGTGCAAGTCGCACTAGGCAGGGTGGGGGTCAGCCCCAGCATTTT. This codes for CASRTRQGGGQPQHF.